This T cell receptor beta chain was sequenced for a study of T cell repertoires in cytomegalovirus infection. Across the whole study: Carrying CMV and the relevant HLA type showed in public TCR beta signatures. Study-wide results and limits: Dominating the ex vivo response were HLA-C-restricted CMV-specific TCR beta clonotypes. CMV carriers with the relevant HLA were identified by cumulative public TCR beta family frequency.

This CDR3 contains 15 residues. V gave up 3 bases and J gave up 1 base; unmatched junction bases: 1. Germline V CDR1 and CDR2: MNHEY, SVGAGI. TCRdb used MiXCR to reprocess the reads, holding one entry per CDR3 protein. The sample includes roughly 500,000 distinct CDR3 sequences, approximately 46% seen only once; the top ten take roughly two fifths. Regarding this clonotype: What it recognizes is unknown.

The sequence derives from a human donor in good health (CMV status not recorded). Some clones in this sample may be carry-over from other donors' samples. The sample in question was cultured PBMCs, obtained from culture after CMV antigen stimulation. V and J are TRBV6-5 and TRBJ2-2, with TRBD1 matching 8 bases. CDR3 DNA sequence: TGTGCCAGCAGTTATGGGACAGGGAACACCGGGGAGCTGTTTTTT. It specifies CASSYGTGNTGELFF.